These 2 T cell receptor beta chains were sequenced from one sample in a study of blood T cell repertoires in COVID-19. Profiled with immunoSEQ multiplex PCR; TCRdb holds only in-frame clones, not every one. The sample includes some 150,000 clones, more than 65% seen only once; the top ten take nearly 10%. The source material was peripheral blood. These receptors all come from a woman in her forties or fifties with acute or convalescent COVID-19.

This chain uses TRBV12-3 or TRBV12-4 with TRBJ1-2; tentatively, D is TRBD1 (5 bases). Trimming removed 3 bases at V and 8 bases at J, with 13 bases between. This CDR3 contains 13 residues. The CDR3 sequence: CASSFRGAEGYTF. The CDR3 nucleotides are TGTGCCAGCAGTTTTAGGGGCGCGGAAGGCTACACCTTC.

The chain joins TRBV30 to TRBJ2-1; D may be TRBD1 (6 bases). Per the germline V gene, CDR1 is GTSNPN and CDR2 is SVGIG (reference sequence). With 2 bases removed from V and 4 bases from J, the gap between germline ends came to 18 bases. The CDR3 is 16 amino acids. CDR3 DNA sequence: TGTGCCTGGAGTTCCTCCGGGACACCTCGTTACAATGAGCAGTTCTTC. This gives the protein CAWSSSGTPRYNEQFF.